This T cell receptor (beta chain) was observed in a study of blood T cell repertoires in COVID-19 (dated by TCRdb to the early 2020s). Regarding the complete study: Collaborator samples came from the United States, Italy and Spain and covered acute and convalescent phases of COVID-19. Where available, HLA class I and class II types were taken from metadata supplied by the sample provider and were not determined by assay-based typing. The prospective study material was composed of cDNA or gDNA derived from T cells, B-cell-depleted T cells, or PBMCs. Samples came from the ongoing ImmuneRACE study (first 160 participants) plus 1,254 subjects from 6 global collaborators. The repertoires were released in a freely available public database meant as a resource for research on the immune response to SARS-CoV-2. The sample metadata nearly always contained a de-identified subject ID, COVID-19 status, age in years and sex. Subjects who had been exposed to COVID-19, were actively infected with it, or had recovered from it provided the deeply sampled blood TCRbeta repertoires that made up the dataset.

What the work shows at the level of the full study, not this receptor alone: The quantity of clinical and demographic metadata differed by source and by participant and was supplied without curation.

Cut back by 6 bases and 6 bases, the V and J ends lie 24 bases apart. The CDR3 starts with the cysteine, ends with the phenylalanine, and has 17 residues. Only the CDR3 DNA stays, 51 bases, in frame from base 1. Per the germline V gene, LGHNA is the CDR1 and YNFKEQ is the CDR2. Concerning this clone: Its target antigen remains unknown. Nothing much larger sits one base from this clone, and base qualities are not available.

TCRbeta CDR3 regions were amplified from genomic DNA by means of the immunoSEQ Assay, a bias-controlled multiplex PCR. From the authors' description of their analysis: Within the assay, amplification of reference gene primers was used to estimate how many nucleated cells each sample contained. To quantify the absolute abundance of each unique TCRbeta CDR3 rearrangement, sequence reads were collapsed and filtered. Productive Simpson clonality was computed per sample as the square root of Simpson's diversity index over productive rearrangements. TCRdb's version of the immuneACCESS table is confined to in-frame rearrangements and falls short of the full clone set. An unresolved V gene accounts for under half of the shortfall where checked; the remainder is of unknown origin. From that table come the V and J calls and clone size; the DNA was used to work out D and trimming. Here the sample has just over 300,000 clones; more than 75% occur a single time. In total, the top ten clones hold roughly 4% of the sample.

Participants in the prospective study were enrolled through a virtual design, were aged about 18 to 89 years, and lived in roughly 25 United States geographic areas. In the prospective study, cohorts were assigned on the basis of participant-reported clinical history obtained from a screening survey and a study questionnaire. Recovered participants in ImmuneRACE Cohort 3 were defined as having two consecutive negative NP/OP PCR tests, clearance from a healthcare professional, or resolution of symptoms. In the prospective study, whole blood, serum and a nasopharyngeal or oropharyngeal swab were collected from each participant by mobile phlebotomists. Over a roughly two-month period, participants in the prospective study had the option of providing additional blood draws and questionnaires. Before DNA extraction, blood samples from the prospective study were shipped at room temperature or frozen.

Recombination linked TRBV4-2 to TRBJ2-1; the D gene is perhaps TRBD1, from 7 matching bases. The source of this sequence is a man under 40 who had recovered from COVID-19. The sample taken for sequencing was PBMCs or T cells enriched from blood (not recorded which). The CDR3 here reads CASSPVQQGGPGNEQFF. The DNA sequence is as follows: TGTGCCAGCAGTCCAGTCCAGCAGGGGGGCCCCGGCAATGAGCAGTTCTTC.